The 28 T cell receptor beta chains below all came from one sample that was sequenced in a study of T cells in women clearing cervical HPV infection. Assay: immunoSEQ multiplex PCR; the TCRdb copy retains only in-frame clones and omits some. This sample's clone table lists some 30,000 clones. The sample comprised blood buffy coat. These receptors all come from a woman aged 18-70 years with a cervical HPV16 infection that either progressed to CIN3+ or cleared (not recorded which).

As for this clone: Sequencing ends 3 residues short of the CDR3 end; the germline J gene provides the rest. This chain uses TRBV18 with TRBJ2-3, with 11 bases aligning to TRBD2. The germline V gene has CDR1 KGHSH and CDR2 LQKENI. Trimming took 4 bases from V and 4 from J; bases not matched to a gene: 4. CDR3 size: 15 residues. The CDR3 bases that were read are TGTGCCAGCTCACTAGCGGGGGGGCCGCCAGATACG. Translation: CASSLAGGPPDT. The entire CDR3 protein reads CASSLAGGPPDTQYF.

Notes on this clone: The read ends 3 residues early relative to the CDR3; the germline J gene fills the gap. V gene TRBV20-1 combines with J gene TRBJ1-1, with a possible D match to TRBD1 (6 bases). From germline, CDR1 is DFQATT and CDR2 SNEGSKA (reference sequence). The CDR3 length is 13 residues. V shed 3 bases and J shed 1 base, with 9 bases lying between them. The CDR3 DNA, read in part, is TGCAGTGCTAGTCAGACAGGGAACACTGAA. Encoded protein: CSASQTGNTE. The whole CDR3 sequence reads CSASQTGNTEAFF.

With respect to this clone: The read is 3 residues too short to cover the CDR3 end, so that end is filled in from the germline J gene. The chain is built from TRBV7-2 and TRBJ1-1; D gene uncertain. There are 13 residues in the CDR3. The ends were cut back, 9 bases at V and 1 base at J, with 12 bases in the middle. Germline lookup yields CDR1 SGHTA and CDR2 FQGNSA. This CDR3 reads CASRRQPNTEAFF. CDR3 DNA, as far as it was read: TGTGCCAGTAGGAGACAACCGAACACTGAA. Variable domain in full (rest from reference TRBV7-2 and TRBJ1-1): GAGVSQSPSNKVTEKGKDVELRCDPISGHTALYWYRQSLGQGLEFLIYFQGNSAPDKSGLPSDRFSAERTGGSVSTLTIQRTQQEDSAVYLCASRRQPNTEAFFGQGTRLTVV.

On this clone itself: The read ends 3 residues shy of where the CDR3 ends; the end is completed using the germline J gene. The rearrangement uses TRBV10-1 and TRBJ2-3; 9 bases agree with TRBD1. The germline V gene encodes CDR1 WNHNN and CDR2 SYGVQD (reference sequence). The CDR3 contains 15 residues. Losses at the gene ends were 3 bases for V and 6 bases for J; bases not matched to a gene: 7. This chain's CDR3 is CASSDLPGQGDTQYF. The sequenced CDR3 bases are TGCGCCAGCAGTGACCTACCGGGACAGGGCGATACG.

Comments on this clone: The observed sequence ends 3 residues before the CDR3 terminus, with the missing tail filled in from the germline J gene. The chain is built from TRBV20-1 and TRBJ2-1; D ambiguous. Looked up from germline, CDR1 is DFQATT and CDR2 is SNEGSKA (reference sequence). The CDR3 has 14 residues. Trimming took off 3 bases at V and 1 base at J, with 10 bases between the two ends. CDR3 protein: CSASSPRSYNEQFF. The sequenced CDR3 bases are TGCAGTGCTAGTTCCCCTCGTTCCTACAATGAG.

On this clone: The CDR3 end falls 3 residues outside the read, so it is completed with the germline J gene. V is TRBV18 and J is TRBJ1-2, with 9 bases aligning to TRBD1. CDR3 length: 17 amino acids. Germline V lookup: CDR1 KGHSH, CDR2 LQKENI. The CDR3 bases that were read are TGTGCCAGCTCACCCTCCCAACCCGGGACAGGGACCCACGAC. This translates into CASSPSQPGTGTHD. The full CDR3 is CASSPSQPGTGTHDYTF.

As for this clone: Sequencing ends 3 residues short of the CDR3 end; the germline J gene provides the rest. This chain uses TRBV5-1 with TRBJ1-1; a weak D match, TRBD1 (5 bases). Trimming left V 6 bases short and J 0 bases short, with 12 bases between. The CDR3 consists of 14 residues. CDR1 and CDR2 (germline): SGHRS, YFSETQ. The DNA read from the CDR3 is TGCGCCAGCAACTGGGGGGGTCTGAACACTGAA. Amino acids: CASNWGGLNTE. The CDR3 in its entirety is CASNWGGLNTEAFF.

As for this clone: The CDR3 end falls 3 residues outside the read, so it is completed with the germline J gene. The gene calls are TRBV20-1 and TRBJ2-7; TRBD1 might be the D (5 bases). The V end lost 0 bases, the J end lost 6 bases, and 18 bases lay between the germline ends. The CDR3 consists of 15 residues. In germline, CDR1 is DFQATT, CDR2 SNEGSKA (reference sequence). CDR3 region: CSARDIRVPSGEQYF. CDR3 DNA (partial): TGCAGTGCTAGAGATATCAGGGTTCCCTCGGGCGAG.

About this clone itself: With the read ending 3 residues before the CDR3 end, the germline J gene is used to fill in that end. This chain uses TRBV5-1 with TRBJ2-3; TRBD1 matches 12 bases. Germline assignment: CDR1 SGHRS and CDR2 YFSETQ. J lost 4 bases, V lost 4 bases, and 7 bases had no gene match. The CDR3 covers 16 residues. The part of the CDR3 DNA that was read is TGCGCCAGCAGCCTGGAGGGACAGGGGGCCGCAGATACG. Its protein is CASSLEGQGAADT. The entire CDR3 sequence reads CASSLEGQGAADTQYF.

CDR3 bases read: TGTGCCAGCTCCCCGCAGGAACAGGCCTACGAG. It yields the protein CASSPQEQAYE. The entire CDR3 sequence reads CASSPQEQAYEQYF. The chain uses TRBV18 and TRBJ2-7; D possibly corresponds to TRBD1 (5 bases). Read coverage stops 3 residues before the CDR3 terminus; the germline J gene supplies the remainder. CDR1 and CDR2 (germline): KGHSH, LQKENI. There are 14 residues in the CDR3. Trimming pared 6 bases from V and 2 bases from J, leaving 14 bases between.

Worth noting for this clone: The DNA ends 3 residues before the CDR3 does, and the rest of the CDR3 is filled in from the germline J gene. The chain recombines TRBV20-1 with TRBJ2-5; TRBD1 agrees at 7 bases. V shed 2 bases, J shed 7 bases, and the junction held 10 bases outside the gene matches. The CDR3 sequence is 14 residues long. Germline loops: CDR1 DFQATT, CDR2 SNEGSKA (reference sequence). The CDR3 reads CSARSNDRVATQYF. CDR3 bases read: TGCAGTGCTAGATCGAATGACAGGGTCGCGACC.

Measured by frequency, this clone is medium-sized. The observed sequence ends 3 residues before the CDR3 terminus, with the missing tail filled in from the germline J gene. The chain uses TRBV18 and TRBJ2-3; 9 bases line up with TRBD1. Germline lookup yields CDR1 KGHSH and CDR2 LQKENI. The CDR3 covers 15 residues. The ends lost 4 bases at V and 4 bases at J; junction bases unmatched: 6. The CDR3: CASSQWTGVADTQYF. The covered CDR3 bases are TGTGCCAGCTCACAATGGACAGGGGTGGCAGATACG.

With respect to this clone: With the read ending 3 residues before the CDR3 end, the germline J gene is used to fill in that end. The chain is built from TRBV6-1 and TRBJ1-4; 7 bases match TRBD1. The CDR3 covers 15 residues. The V gene end was trimmed by 1 base and the J gene end by 5 bases; junction bases not matched to a gene: 4. Germline V CDR1 and CDR2: MNHNS, SASEGT. The CDR3 is CASSEVGQQNEKLFF. The CDR3 bases that were read are TGTGCCAGCAGTGAAGTGGGACAGCAGAATGAAAAA.

A note on this clone: The read gets to within 3 residues of the CDR3 end, and the germline J gene fills in the rest. J is TRBJ1-5 and V is TRBV19; weak D call: TRBD1 (6 bases). Germline CDR1 reads LNHDA; CDR2 reads SQIVND (reference sequence). Trimming stripped 5 bases from V and 5 bases from J, with 10 bases between. The CDR3 is made up of 13 amino acids. CDR3 region: CASSQGLDQPQHF. The CDR3 DNA, read in part, is TGTGCCAGTAGTCAGGGGCTAGATCAGCCC. Filled out from reference TRBV19 and TRBJ1-5, the complete variable domain reads DGGITQSPKYLFRKEGQNVTLSCEQNLNHDAMYWYRQDPGQGLRLIYYSQIVNDFQKGDIAEGYSVSREKKESFPLTVTSAQKNPTAFYLCASSQGLDQPQHFGDGTRLSIL.

Incomplete CDR3 DNA: TGTGCCACCTCGGACTGGCAAGAGACG. The encoded protein is CATSDWQET. The complete CDR3 sequence is CATSDWQETQYF. V is TRBV19 and J is TRBJ2-3; maybe TRBD2 (5 bases). The read terminates 3 residues ahead of where the CDR3 ends, so the germline J gene completes it. Germline-derived CDR1 and CDR2 are LNHDA and SQIVND (reference sequence). The CDR3 consists of 12 residues.

Turning to this clone: The read terminates 3 residues before the CDR3 end, so the remaining end is supplied by the germline J gene. The chain links TRBV18 to TRBJ1-1; D is possibly TRBD1 (6 bases). CDR1 is KGHSH, CDR2 LQKENI, per germline. This CDR3 is 14 amino acids long. Trimming pared 3 bases from V and 1 base from J, leaving 9 bases between. The part of the CDR3 DNA that was read is TGTGCCAGCTCACCCGGACAGACGAACACTGAA. Its protein product is CASSPGQTNTE. The CDR3 as a whole reads CASSPGQTNTEAFF. Complete variable domain (other parts from reference TRBV18 and TRBJ1-1): NAGVMQNPRHLVRRRGQEARLRCSPMKGHSHVYWYRQLPEEGLKFMVYLQKENIIDESGMPKERFSAEFPKEGPSILRIQQVVRGDSAAYFCASSPGQTNTEAFFGQGTRLTVV.

As for this clone: Read coverage stops 3 residues before the CDR3 terminus; the germline J gene supplies the remainder. The rearrangement links TRBV9 to TRBJ2-3; TRBD2 is a possible D gene (6 bases). CDR1 is SGDLS, CDR2 YYNGEE, per germline. The V end was cut by 3 bases, the J end by 4 bases, with 24 bases between. This CDR3 has 18 amino acids. The sequenced part of the CDR3 DNA is TGTGCCAGCAGCGCCGGTGATTTGCGGGGAGTTAGGGCAGATACG. It codes for CASSAGDLRGVRADT. The complete CDR3 sequence is CASSAGDLRGVRADTQYF.

Notes on this clone: The read terminates 3 residues before the CDR3 end, so the remaining end is supplied by the germline J gene. The gene calls are TRBV9 and TRBJ2-1; tentative D call: TRBD2 (7 bases). CDR1 is SGDLS and CDR2 is YYNGEE in the germline V gene. The CDR3 is 15 residues long. Trimming removed 0 bases at V and 4 bases at J, with 11 bases between. The sequenced CDR3 bases are TGTGCCAGCAGCGTAGGAGGGGGGGTATACAATGAG. Amino acid sequence: CASSVGGGVYNE. The entire CDR3 reads CASSVGGGVYNEQFF.

A note on this clone: From the germline J gene comes the end of the CDR3, since the read stops 3 residues before it. The V and J genes are TRBV5-1 and TRBJ2-3; D is perhaps TRBD2 (5 bases). The CDR3 spans 16 residues. The germline V and J ends were trimmed by 6 bases and 4 bases, with 21 bases remaining between them. The germline gives CDR1 SGHRS, CDR2 YFSETQ. Incomplete CDR3 DNA: TGCGCCAGCAAAACCCGGGCCTCAGGAGCGGCAGATACG. Amino acid sequence: CASKTRASGAADT. The whole CDR3 reads CASKTRASGAADTQYF.

Of note for this clone: Read data end 3 residues before the CDR3 end; the end is taken from the germline J gene. This chain connects TRBV18 to TRBJ1-1; possibly TRBD1 for D (6 bases). CDR1 and CDR2 from the germline V gene are KGHSH and LQKENI. CDR3 length: 12 amino acids. CDR3 bases read: TGTGCCAGCTCACCCAACCGGGACAAA. This sequence encodes CASSPNRDK. The whole CDR3 is CASSPNRDKAFF.

Points on this clone: Read sequence stops 3 residues before the CDR3 end, and the germline J gene provides the missing end. This chain uses TRBV5-1 with TRBJ2-1; D is unresolved. Germline values: CDR1 SGHRS, CDR2 YFSETQ. CDR3 length: 14 amino acids. Trimming took off 7 bases at V and 0 bases at J, with 11 bases between the two ends. CDR3 region: CASFADSSYNEQFF. The sequenced CDR3 bases are TGCGCCAGCTTTGCGGATAGCTCCTACAATGAG.

Concerning this clone itself: From the germline J gene comes the end of the CDR3, since the read stops 3 residues before it. V is TRBV7-8 and J is TRBJ2-3; TRBD1 matches 8 bases. Germline V gene sequence: CDR1 SGHVS, CDR2 FQNEAQ. The CDR3 runs 13 residues. CDR3 in amino acids: CATKLQGAVTQYF. CDR3 bases read: TGTGCCACAAAACTCCAGGGGGCTGTGACG.

Worth noting for this clone: The read falls 3 residues short of the CDR3 end, and the missing part is taken from the germline J gene. V gene TRBV5-1 combines with J gene TRBJ1-1; D gene uncertain. The CDR3 covers 14 residues. V lost 4 bases to trimming and J lost 1 base, with 11 bases between them. CDR1 and CDR2 from the germline V gene are SGHRS and YFSETQ. The CDR3 loop reads CASSPERENTEAFF. CDR3 DNA, as far as it was read: TGCGCCAGCAGCCCGGAGCGGGAGAACACTGAA.

Regarding this clone: The read terminates 3 residues ahead of where the CDR3 ends, so the germline J gene completes it. J is TRBJ1-5 and V is TRBV19; TRBD1 aligns across 10 bases. Trimming took 3 bases from V and 5 from J; bases not matched to a gene: 4. This CDR3 region has 15 residues. Germline lookup yields CDR1 LNHDA and CDR2 SQIVND (reference sequence). CDR3 sequence reads: CASSMTGGVYQPQHF. Partial CDR3 DNA: TGTGCCAGTAGTATGACAGGGGGCGTATATCAGCCC.

Details on this clone: The CDR3 goes on 3 residues after the read ends, and that part is filled in from the germline J gene. The rearrangement links TRBV7-6 to TRBJ2-5; TRBD2 aligns across 8 bases. Germline V gives CDR1 SGHVS, CDR2 FNYEAQ. CDR3 length: 16 residues. The V gene end was trimmed by 2 bases and the J gene end by 0 bases; junction bases not matched to a gene: 5. The sequenced part of the CDR3 DNA is TGTGCCAGCAGCTTAAGAGCTAGCGGGCACCAAGAGACC. This sequence encodes CASSLRASGHQET. The entire CDR3 reads CASSLRASGHQETQYF.

Remarks on this clone: Read data end 3 residues before the CDR3 end; the end is taken from the germline J gene. The V call is TRBV5-1, the J call TRBJ2-6; TRBD1 matches at 8 bases. CDR3 length: 18 residues. The V gene's germline CDR1 is SGHRS and CDR2 YFSETQ. Trimming at V came to 4 bases and at J to 4 bases, leaving 13 bases not matched to a gene. CDR3 bases read: TGCGCCAGCAGCATAGGACAGGGAGGACCTCTGGGGGCCAACGTC. Amino acids: CASSIGQGGPLGANV. The full CDR3 reads CASSIGQGGPLGANVLTF. The variable domain in full, with the rest retrieved from reference TRBV5-1 and TRBJ2-6, is KAGVTQTPRYLIKTRGQQVTLSCSPISGHRSVSWYQQTPGQGLQFLFEYFSETQRNKGNFPGRFSGRQFSNSRSEMNVSTLELGDSALYLCASSIGQGGPLGANVLTFGAGSRLTVL.

Remarks on this clone: Coverage ceases 3 residues before the CDR3 finishes, and the germline J gene fills in the end. The V and J genes are TRBV24-1 and TRBJ2-3; 7 bases map to TRBD2. This CDR3 spans 16 amino acids. Per the germline V gene, CDR1 is KGHDR and CDR2 is SFDVKD. Trimming removed 4 bases from V and 1 base from J; junction bases left unmatched: 7. The CDR3: CATSDPSGTGTDTQYF. CDR3 DNA, as far as it was read: TGTGCCACCAGTGACCCGAGCGGGACGGGCACAGATACG.

The CDR3 sequence is CASSEFQGSYNEQFF. The covered CDR3 bases are TGTGCCAGCAGTGAATTTCAGGGGTCCTACAATGAG. The chain links TRBV2 to TRBJ2-1; a weak D match, TRBD1 (6 bases). The missing CDR3 end, 3 residues past where the read stops, is filled in from the germline J gene. The V gene's germline CDR1 is SNHLY and CDR2 FYNNEI. CDR3 length: 15 residues. Trimming shortened V by 2 bases and J by 1 base, and 9 bases separated the two germline ends.